These T cell receptor beta chains were read from a single sample in a study of T-cell memory formation after mild COVID-19. TCRdb ran MiXCR on the 5' RACE reads and lists one entry per CDR3 protein. Counted here are around 440,000 distinct CDR3 sequences, about 20% occurring once; the ten biggest clones make up roughly 12%. Material: PBMCs or a T cell subset sorted from them (not recorded which). These receptor sequences come from an adult woman who had mild COVID-19 (a few samples of this study predate the infection). Cell type and time point are not known. Each CDR3 is given with its conserved first and last residue. The D gene is left open where the match is weak. Expanded clones are given a class, and other clones once, few, many or no size at all.

few | TRBJ2-5 | TRBV5-1 | TRBD2 | CASSLAVAGGLSETQYF | TGCGCCAGCAGCTTGGCCGTAGCGGGAGGCCTCTCAGAGACCCAGTACTTC
NA | TRBJ2-2 | TRBV4-2 | TRBD2 | CASAPGGLAGIGELFF | TGTGCCAGCGCCCCGGGGGGACTAGCGGGAATAGGGGAGCTGTTTTTT
few | TRBJ1-4 | TRBV12-3/TRBV12-4 | TRBD1 | CASRRTGGLGEKLFF | TGTGCCAGCAGACGGACAGGGGGCTTGGGTGAAAAACTGTTTTTT
few | TRBJ2-7 | TRBV4-1 | TRBD2 | CASSPGLADYYEQYF | TGCGCCAGCAGCCCGGGACTAGCGGATTACTACGAGCAGTACTTC
many | TRBJ2-5 | TRBV7-2 | TRBD2 | CASTVTSGSRETQYF | TGTGCCAGCACCGTGACTAGCGGGAGTCGGGAGACCCAGTACTTC
NA | TRBJ1-4 | TRBV30 | NA | CAWSRGTIGVGEKLFF | TGTGCCTGGAGTAGGGGGACGATAGGGGTTGGGGAAAAACTGTTTTTT
few | TRBJ2-7 | TRBV6-2/TRBV6-3 | NA | CASSYGSNYEQYF | TGTGCCAGCAGTTACGGCTCAAACTACGAGCAGTACTTC
NA | TRBJ2-3 | TRBV12-3/TRBV12-4 | TRBD2 | CASSHSGVTDTQYF | TGTGCCAGCAGCCATAGCGGGGTCACAGATACGCAGTATTTT
many | TRBJ1-1 | TRBV19 | NA | CASMRGRGNTEAFF | TGTGCCAGTATGAGGGGCCGGGGGAACACTGAAGCTTTCTTT
few | TRBJ2-5 | TRBV7-6 | NA | CASSSLPYNQETQYF | TGTGCCAGCAGCTCCCTTCCGTACAACCAAGAGACCCAGTACTTC
NA | TRBJ1-1 | TRBV30 | TRBD1 | CAWNPGGLMNTEAFF | TGTGCCTGGAATCCAGGGGGCCTCATGAACACTGAAGCTTTCTTT
NA | TRBJ1-2 | TRBV7-9 | NA | CASSRSGDNYGYTF | TGTGCCAGCAGCCGCTCCGGGGATAACTATGGCTACACCTTC
NA | TRBJ2-1 | TRBV7-3 | TRBD2 | CASSFSTGLVGYEQFF | TGTGCCAGCAGCTTCTCTACGGGACTAGTGGGCTATGAGCAGTTCTTC
many | TRBJ1-1 | TRBV7-8 | NA | CASSQRTKETFF | TGTGCCAGCAGCCAAAGGACCAAGGAGACTTTCTTT
NA | TRBJ1-4 | TRBV5-6 | NA | CASSLNLRGEKLFF | TGTGCCAGCAGCTTGAATTTGAGGGGTGAAAAACTGTTTTTT
NA | TRBJ2-3 | TRBV9 | TRBD2 | CASSPLGREAPDTQYF | TGTGCCAGCAGCCCCCTAGGGCGGGAGGCCCCGGATACGCAGTATTTT
NA | TRBJ2-2 | TRBV12-3/TRBV12-4 | NA | CASSLTWTGELFF | TGTGCCAGCAGTTTAACTTGGACCGGGGAGCTGTTTTTT
NA | TRBJ2-1 | TRBV20-1 | TRBD1 | CSARRDRPSYNEQFF | TGCAGTGCTAGACGGGACAGGCCTTCTTACAATGAGCAGTTCTTC
NA | TRBJ2-6 | TRBV15 | TRBD1 | CATSSGTGGTLSGANVLTF | TGTGCCACCAGCAGCGGGACAGGGGGTACCCTCTCTGGGGCCAACGTCCTGACTTTC
few | TRBJ2-2 | TRBV7-3 | TRBD1 | CASSFEGQIYTGELFF | TGTGCCAGCAGCTTCGAGGGACAGATTTACACCGGGGAGCTGTTTTTT
NA | TRBJ2-7 | TRBV5-1 | NA | CASSLAGTGQGEQYF | TGCGCCAGCAGCTTGGCCGGAACAGGGCAGGGCGAGCAGTACTTC
few | TRBJ2-5 | TRBV4-2 | NA | CASSQEVRQETQYF | TGTGCCAGCAGCCAAGAGGTCAGGCAAGAGACCCAGTACTTC
few | TRBJ2-6 | TRBV5-1 | TRBD1 | CASSPRDRVQTGANVLTF | TGCGCCAGCAGCCCCCGGGACAGGGTGCAAACTGGGGCCAACGTCCTGACTTTC
NA | TRBJ2-3 | TRBV10-3 | TRBD1 | CAISEGQGLTDTQYF | TGTGCCATCAGTGAGGGACAGGGGCTCACAGATACGCAGTATTTT
few | TRBJ2-1 | TRBV5-1 | TRBD2 | CASSFSRGGRDEQFF | TGCGCCAGCAGCTTTTCTCGGGGGGGCCGCGATGAGCAGTTCTTC
NA | TRBJ2-3 | TRBV29-1 | NA | CSVQTDTQYF | TGCAGCGTTCAGACAGATACGCAGTATTTT
once | TRBJ1-2 | TRBV12-3/TRBV12-4 | TRBD1 | CASSFGTGPSYTF | TGTGCCAGCAGTTTTGGGACAGGGCCGAGCTACACCTTC
NA | TRBJ2-7 | TRBV4-3 | NA | CASSQDQGVAGAHEQYF | TGCGCCAGCAGCCAAGACCAGGGGGTAGCGGGTGCACACGAGCAGTACTTC
few | TRBJ2-1 | TRBV7-2 | NA | CASSPGLVIEQFF | TGTGCCAGCAGCCCCGGCCTGGTCATTGAGCAGTTCTTC
many | TRBJ2-3 | TRBV6-5 | NA | CASSYSRALTQYF | TGTGCCAGCAGTTACTCTCGGGCCCTTACGCAGTATTTT
NA | TRBJ2-2 | TRBV2 | NA | CASSEGSVGELFF | TGTGCCAGCAGCGAGGGGTCGGTCGGGGAGCTGTTTTTT
few | TRBJ2-1 | TRBV2 | NA | CASSPLRVGNYNEQFF | TGTGCCAGCAGTCCCCTTAGGGTGGGGAACTACAATGAGCAGTTCTTC
many | TRBJ2-5 | TRBV5-1 | NA | CASSLMGQETQYF | TGCGCCAGCAGCTTGATGGGGCAAGAGACCCAGTACTTC
NA | TRBJ1-5 | TRBV4-1 | NA | CASSQDGGLSQNQPQHF | TGCGCCAGCAGCCAAGATGGGGGGCTCTCCCAAAATCAGCCCCAGCATTTT
few | TRBJ2-1 | TRBV7-7 | TRBD2 | CASSPWLADNNEQFF | TGTGCTAGCAGCCCGTGGCTAGCGGACAACAATGAGCAGTTCTTC
many | TRBJ2-3 | TRBV4-3 | NA | CASSQGRGDTQYF | TGCGCCAGCAGCCAAGGACGGGGGGATACGCAGTATTTT
few | TRBJ2-2 | TRBV3-1 | NA | CASSRGGSGELFF | TGTGCCAGCAGCAGGGGCGGGTCCGGGGAGCTGTTTTTT
few | TRBJ2-7 | TRBV12-3/TRBV12-4 | NA | CASSRQALGNYEQYF | TGTGCCAGCAGTAGACAGGCCTTGGGGAACTACGAGCAGTACTTC
NA | TRBJ1-4 | TRBV28 | NA | CASTSQAGKLFF | TGTGCCAGCACCTCCCAGGCGGGGAAACTGTTTTTT
few | TRBJ1-1 | TRBV7-8 | TRBD1 | CASSFYDTGGPPEAFF | TGTGCCAGCAGCTTTTACGATACAGGGGGCCCCCCTGAAGCTTTCTTT
few | TRBJ2-7 | TRBV9 | TRBD1 | CASSVEAGGLRSFEQYF | TGTGCCAGCAGCGTAGAGGCAGGGGGCCTGCGGTCGTTTGAGCAGTACTTC
many | TRBJ2-2 | TRBV7-3 | NA | CASSLDFLGELFF | TGTGCCAGCAGCTTGGATTTTTTGGGGGAGCTGTTTTTT
many | TRBJ1-1 | TRBV27 | NA | CASSLSPMNTEAFF | TGTGCCAGCAGTTTATCTCCCATGAACACTGAAGCTTTCTTT
few | TRBJ2-7 | TRBV5-1 | TRBD1 | CASSLHRGRYEQYF | TGCGCCAGCAGCTTACACAGGGGGAGGTACGAGCAGTACTTC
few | TRBJ2-1 | TRBV4-1 | NA | CASSQGKGQFF | TGCGCCAGCAGCCAAGGGAAGGGGCAGTTCTTC
NA | TRBJ2-1 | TRBV6-2/TRBV6-3 | TRBD1 | CASSLGTGPPYNEQFF | TGTGCCAGCAGTTTGGGGACAGGTCCCCCTTACAATGAGCAGTTCTTC
few | TRBJ2-1 | TRBV7-3 | NA | CASSPSGGLNEQFF | TGTGCCAGCAGCCCTTCCGGGGGCCTTAATGAGCAGTTCTTC
NA | TRBJ2-1 | TRBV14 | TRBD2 | CASSLDLTAGGQHEQFF | TGTGCCAGCAGCCTCGACCTGACAGCGGGAGGGCAACATGAGCAGTTCTTC
once | TRBJ2-7 | TRBV6-2/TRBV6-3 | TRBD1 | CASSYYGQGRYEQYF | TGTGCCAGCAGTTACTACGGACAGGGGAGGTACGAGCAGTACTTC
few | TRBJ1-2 | TRBV12-3/TRBV12-4 | NA | CASRLALSGYTF | TGTGCCAGCAGGTTAGCCTTAAGTGGCTACACCTTC
once | TRBJ1-1 | TRBV20-1 | NA | CSARWSGLNTEAFF | TGCAGTGCTAGATGGTCAGGGCTGAACACTGAAGCTTTCTTT
NA | TRBJ2-3 | TRBV27 | NA | CATLLGDTQYF | TGTGCCACCCTTCTGGGGGATACGCAGTATTTT